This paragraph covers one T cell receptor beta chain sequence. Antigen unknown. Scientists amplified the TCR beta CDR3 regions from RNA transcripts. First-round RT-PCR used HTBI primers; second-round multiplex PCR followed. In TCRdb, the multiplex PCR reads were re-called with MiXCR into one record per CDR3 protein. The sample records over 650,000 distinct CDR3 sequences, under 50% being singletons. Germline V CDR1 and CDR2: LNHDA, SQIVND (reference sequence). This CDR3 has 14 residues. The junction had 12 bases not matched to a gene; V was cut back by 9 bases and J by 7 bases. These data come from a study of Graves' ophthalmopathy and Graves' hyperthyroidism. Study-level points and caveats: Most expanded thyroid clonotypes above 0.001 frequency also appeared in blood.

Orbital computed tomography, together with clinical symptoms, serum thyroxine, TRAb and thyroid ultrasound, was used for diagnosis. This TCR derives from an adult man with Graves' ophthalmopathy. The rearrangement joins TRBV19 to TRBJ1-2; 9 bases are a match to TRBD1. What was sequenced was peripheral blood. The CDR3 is CASRSGQGHGGYTF. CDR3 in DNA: TGTGCCAGCCGAAGCGGACAGGGGCACGGTGGCTACACCTTC.